The entry that follows covers one T cell receptor (beta chain) sequence. Its specificity is unknown. The data are from a study of cytomegalovirus exposure and HLA in healthy donors. Study-wide findings and caveats: Using a false discovery rate of 0.05, a later analysis showed that approximately 18,000 TCR beta sequences were associated with HLA alleles. Available immune exposure information covered CMV serostatus only.

The CDR3 consists of 14 residues. Deletions cut 6 bases from V and 0 bases from J, with 11 bases between. Germline loops: CDR1 MRHNA, CDR2 SNTAGT. PCR employed 60 Vbeta and 13 Jbeta primers. Sequencing was performed with immunoSEQ multiplex PCR; in TCRdb, only in-frame clones are kept and a portion is missing. Of 110,000 or so clones detected, under 80% appear once; the ten largest clones hold roughly 8%. The chain carries TRBV6-4 and TRBJ1-2; D gene uncertain. This TCR was recovered from a woman aged 50 to 60 in good health and CMV-seropositive. Sequences were obtained from PBMCs. In DNA, the CDR3 is TGTGCCAGCAGAGCCACCGCCACTAACTATGGCTACACCTTC. Translation gives CASRATATNYGYTF.